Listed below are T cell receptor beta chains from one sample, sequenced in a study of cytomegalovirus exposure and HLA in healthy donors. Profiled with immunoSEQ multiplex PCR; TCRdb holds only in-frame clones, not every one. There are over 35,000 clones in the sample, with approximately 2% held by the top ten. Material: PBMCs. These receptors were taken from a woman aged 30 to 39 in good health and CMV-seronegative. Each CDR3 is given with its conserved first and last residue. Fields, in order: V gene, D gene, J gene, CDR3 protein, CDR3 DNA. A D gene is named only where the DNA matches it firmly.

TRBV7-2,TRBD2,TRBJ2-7,CASSSGTSGLYEGQYF,TGTGCCAGCAGCTCGGGAACTAGCGGACTCTACGAAGGGCAGTACTTC
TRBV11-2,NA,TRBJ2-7,CASSSTMGRLSSYEQYF,TGTGCCAGCAGCTCAACGATGGGCCGTCTTAGCTCCTACGAGCAGTACTTC
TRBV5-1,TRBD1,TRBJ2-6,CATKQTGGAGANVLTF,TGCGCCACCAAACAGACAGGGGGCGCTGGGGCCAACGTCCTGACTTTC
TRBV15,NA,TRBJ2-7,CATSAGWGSYEQYF,TGTGCCACCAGCGCGGGGTGGGGGTCCTACGAGCAGTACTTC
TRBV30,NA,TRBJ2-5,CAWSAGVIQETQYF,TGTGCCTGGAGTGCCGGGGTCATTCAAGAGACCCAGTACTTC
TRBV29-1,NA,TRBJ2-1,CSVDQRFF,TGCAGCGTCGATCAGCGGTTCTTC
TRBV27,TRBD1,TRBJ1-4,CASRKGTARGEKLFF,TGTGCCAGCAGAAAAGGGACAGCCCGGGGTGAAAAACTGTTTTTT
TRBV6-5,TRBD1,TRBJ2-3,CASSYSGTGTTDTQYF,TGTGCCAGCAGTTACTCGGGGACAGGGACGACAGATACGCAGTATTTT
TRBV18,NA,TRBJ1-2,CASSPTDRPANYGYTF,TGTGCCAGCTCACCGACCGACAGGCCAGCTAACTATGGCTACACCTTC
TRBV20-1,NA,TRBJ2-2,CSARGARELFF,TGCAGTGCTAGGGGAGCCCGGGAGCTGTTTTTT
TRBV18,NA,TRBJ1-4,CASSPQGTNEKLFF,TGTGCCAGCTCACCACAGGGGACTAATGAAAAACTGTTTTTT
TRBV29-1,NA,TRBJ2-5,CSSLVLETQYF,TGCAGCTCCCTCGTTCTAGAGACCCAGTACTTC
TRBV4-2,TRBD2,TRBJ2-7,CASSQGPAGTYEQYF,TGTGCCAGCAGCCAAGGTCCAGCGGGAACCTACGAGCAGTACTTC
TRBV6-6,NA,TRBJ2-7,CASRSQDTGYYEQYF,TGTGCCAGCAGATCTCAGGATACAGGGTACTACGAGCAGTACTTC
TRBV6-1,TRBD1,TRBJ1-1,CASSENLWTGGTEAFF,TGTGCCAGCAGTGAAAACCTGTGGACAGGGGGTACTGAAGCTTTCTTT
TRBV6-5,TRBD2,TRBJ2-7,CASSYSAGGSYEQYF,TGTGCCAGCAGTTACTCAGCGGGGGGTTCCTACGAGCAGTACTTC
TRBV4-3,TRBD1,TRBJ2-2,CASSPRDRGTGELFF,TGCGCCAGCAGCCCACGGGACAGGGGTACCGGGGAGCTGTTTTTT
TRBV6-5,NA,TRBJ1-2,CASSLRGIGYGYTF,TGTGCCAGCAGCTTAAGGGGGATTGGCTATGGCTACACCTTC
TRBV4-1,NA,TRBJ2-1,CASSQDWPSSYNEQFF,TGCGCCAGCAGCCAAGATTGGCCTAGCTCCTACAATGAGCAGTTCTTC
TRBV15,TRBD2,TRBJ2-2,CATSSPLGLAGGGELFF,TGTGCCACCAGCAGCCCCCTCGGACTAGCGGGTGGCGGGGAGCTGTTTTTT
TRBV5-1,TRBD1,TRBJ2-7,CASSLGQGRGEQYF,TGCGCCAGCAGCTTAGGACAGGGACGGGGCGAGCAGTACTTC
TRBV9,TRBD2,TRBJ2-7,CASNPSGNTGAEQYF,TGTGCCAGCAATCCTAGCGGGAATACAGGTGCCGAGCAGTACTTC
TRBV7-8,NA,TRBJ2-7,CASSSVGAGSYEQYF,TGTGCCAGCAGCTCCGTTGGGGCAGGTTCCTACGAGCAGTACTTC
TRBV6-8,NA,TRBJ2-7,CASSYRETSLNYYEQYF,TGTGCCAGCAGTTATAGGGAGACAAGTCTTAATTACTACGAGCAGTACTTC
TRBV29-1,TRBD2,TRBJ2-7,CSVESGSSGSYEQYF,TGCAGCGTTGAGTCCGGGTCTAGCGGTTCCTACGAGCAGTACTTC
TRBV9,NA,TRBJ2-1,CASSPPGSGYNEQFF,TGTGCCAGCAGCCCCCCCGGGAGCGGATACAATGAGCAGTTCTTC
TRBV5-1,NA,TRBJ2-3,CASSPLWPSTDTQYF,TGCGCCAGCAGCCCTCTCTGGCCTAGCACAGATACGCAGTATTTT
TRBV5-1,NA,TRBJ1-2,CASSQGGYGYTF,TGCGCCAGCAGCCAAGGGGGCTATGGCTACACCTTC